The TCR beta chain under discussion was sequenced for a study of cytomegalovirus exposure and HLA in healthy donors. Overall study results and limits: Later on, an analysis tied roughly 17,000 TCR beta sequences to HLA alleles at 0.05 false discovery rate.

The CDR3 runs 11 residues. The germline CDR1 and CDR2 sequences are SEHNR and FQNEAQ (reference sequence). For this clone: Its cognate antigen is unknown. At one end the junction does not follow the germline gene, possibly because of a read error.

Primers: 60 Vbeta forward and 13 Jbeta reverse. Some clones are missing from TCRdb's copy, which holds only in-frame ones; the method was immunoSEQ multiplex PCR. The table lists 99,000 or so clones, 60% to 85% of them singletons. The specimen was PBMCs. The genes are TRBV7-9 and TRBJ2-3; no firm D call. This receptor was obtained from a woman between 40 and 50 years old in good health and CMV-seropositive. CDR3 bases: TGTTCCAGCAGCTTTAGCGATACGCAGTATTTT. Its protein is CSSSFSDTQYF.